The rows below give T cell receptor beta chains drawn from one sample of a study of blood T cells in healthy people across ages. A single record per CDR3 protein comes from TCRdb applying MiXCR to the 5' RACE reads. The sample has 500,000 to 700,000 distinct CDR3 sequences; less than 35% are singletons. Material for sequencing was blood. Receptor source: a woman older than 75 in good health. Both conserved end residues are part of each CDR3. Each record gives: V gene, clone size, CDR3 length, D gene, J gene, CDR3 DNA, CDR3 protein. The D gene is left open where the match is weak. Clone size is stated in some rows and not others, as once, few, many or a class when expanded.

TRBV3-1	few	16	NA	TRBJ2-1	TGTGCCAGCAGCCAAGCCCCTCCAGGGCAGACCAATGAGCAGTTCTTC	CASSQAPPGQTNEQFF
TRBV5-6	NA	14	TRBD1	TRBJ1-4	TGTGCCAGCAGCAGGGACAGGGTTAACGAAAAACTTTTTTTT	CASSRDRVNEKLFF
TRBV7-3	NA	14	NA	TRBJ2-2	TGTGCCAGCAGTACCGGGGGGCGCGGCGGGGAGCTGTTTTTT	CASSTGGRGGELFF
TRBV20-1	many	12	NA	TRBJ1-2	TGCAGTGCTAGACCAGATAACTATGGCTACACCTTC	CSARPDNYGYTF
TRBV5-1	NA	15	NA	TRBJ2-3	TGCGCCAGCAGCCTCTCCGGCCAGCAGGCAGATACGCAGTATTTT	CASSLSGQQADTQYF
TRBV12-3/TRBV12-4	many	13	NA	TRBJ1-2	TGTGCCAGCAGTTTAACCCTGAATTATGGCTACACCTTC	CASSLTLNYGYTF
TRBV6-5	few	15	TRBD1	TRBJ2-2	TGTGCCAGCAGTTACGATAGACAGGGTAGCGGGGAGCTGTTTTTT	CASSYDRQGSGELFF
TRBV15	many	12	NA	TRBJ1-2	TGTGCCACCGGACGAGACAGCCATGGCTACACCTTC	CATGRDSHGYTF
TRBV20-1	many	14	NA	TRBJ1-6	TGCAGTTGTCAGAAGGAATCCTATAATTCACCCCTCCACTTT	CSCQKESYNSPLHF
TRBV5-1	few	11	NA	TRBJ2-1	TGCGCCAGCAGCTTCTACAATGAGCGGTTCTTC	CASSFYNERFF
TRBV7-8	NA	13	NA	TRBJ1-2	TGTGCCAGTAGCCGGGACACGGACTATGACTACACCTTC	CASSRDTDYDYTF
TRBV5-1	many	14	NA	TRBJ2-1	TGCGCCAGCAGCTTGGGCAGGGCTGGCAATGAGCAGTTCTTC	CASSLGRAGNEQFF
TRBV25-1	NA	14	NA	TRBJ1-5	TGTGCCAGCAGGGAAGGGACACGAAATCAGCCCCAGCATTTT	CASREGTRNQPQHF
TRBV29-1	many	16	NA	TRBJ2-3	TGCAGCGTAGCCCCTGGGGGACACCGGCGGACAGATACGCAGTATTTT	CSVAPGGHRRTDTQYF
TRBV6-5	many	13	TRBD1	TRBJ1-5	TGTGCCAGCAGACGACAGGGAGAACAGCCCCAGCATTTT	CASRRQGEQPQHF
TRBV30	NA	19	TRBD2	TRBJ2-1	TGTGCCTGGAGTGTACCACTAGCGGGGGGTTCGTCAATGAGAAGTGAGCAGTTCTTC	CAWSVPLAGGSSMRSEQFF
TRBV20-1	many	11	NA	TRBJ1-6	TGCAGTGCGAGTCCAAAATCACCCCTCCACTTT	CSASPKSPLHF
TRBV20-1	many	16	NA	TRBJ2-3	TGCAGTGCCCAAAAGGCCACTAGTAGATCGACAGATACGCAGTATTTT	CSAQKATSRSTDTQYF
TRBV7-8	NA	15	NA	TRBJ2-7	TGTGCCAGCAGCTTCGGCCCCTTCGACCTCTACGAGCAGTACTTC	CASSFGPFDLYEQYF
TRBV7-8	few	16	TRBD1	TRBJ1-5	TGTGCCAGCAGCTTTCAGGGGGGAATAAGCAATCAGCCCCAGCATTTT	CASSFQGGISNQPQHF